The present T cell receptor (beta chain) was sequenced within a study of T cells in Graves' hyperthyroidism and ophthalmopathy. Ophthalmopathy patients had Clinical Activity Score at least 3, NOSPECS grade at least 4, duration under 3 months. CDR1 is MRHNA, CDR2 SNTAGT, per germline. This CDR3 is 15 amino acids long. V lost 3 bases, J lost 4 bases, and 4 bases stayed unmatched. In its sample, this clonotype was seen a few times. The TCR beta CDR3 regions underwent amplification using RNA transcripts as the source. Initially, a first-round RT-PCR of the TCR CDR3 employed the HTBI primer set. TCRdb reprocessed the multiplex PCR reads via MiXCR and lists one record per CDR3 protein. Here the sample spans some 530,000 distinct CDR3 sequences, approximately 23% being singletons.

The sequencing input was blood. The receptor comes from an older woman with Graves' ophthalmopathy. V and J are TRBV6-4 and TRBJ2-3; the match to TRBD2 covers 10 bases. For the CDR3, the DNA is TGTGCCAGCAGTGAGGTAGCGGGAGGCGCAGATACGCAGTATTTT. Protein product: CASSEVAGGADTQYF.